Only a few counts were recorded for the clone carrying this TCR beta chain. As yet, its antigen is unknown. The sample originates from a study of T cells in Graves' hyperthyroidism and ophthalmopathy. Study findings and constraints: Appearing also in blood were most of the thyroid clonotypes expanded above 0.001. Patients with ophthalmopathy were separated from those with stable hyperthyroidism by a 13 V-J model.

Template material for amplifying TCR beta CDR3 regions consisted of RNA transcripts. Researchers ran a first-round RT-PCR on the TCR CDR3 using the HTBI primer set. TCRdb redid the calling of the multiplex PCR reads with MiXCR, one entry per CDR3 protein. Counted here are a few hundred thousand distinct CDR3 sequences, approximately 49% occurring once; the ten biggest clones make up 44%. The CDR3 totals 13 residues. The germline gives CDR1 LNHNV, CDR2 YYDKDF (reference sequence). V gave up 5 bases and J gave up 5 bases; unmatched junction bases: 5. Sequencing was performed on peripheral blood or thyroid tissue (not recorded which). The clonotype originates from an adult woman with Graves' disease, either hyperthyroidism or ophthalmopathy (not recorded which). The chain couples TRBV15 to TRBJ1-2, with 7 nucleotides matching TRBD1. The CDR3 reads CATSFDRAYGYTF. The CDR3 region has the DNA TGTGCCACCAGCTTCGACAGGGCTTATGGCTACACCTTC.